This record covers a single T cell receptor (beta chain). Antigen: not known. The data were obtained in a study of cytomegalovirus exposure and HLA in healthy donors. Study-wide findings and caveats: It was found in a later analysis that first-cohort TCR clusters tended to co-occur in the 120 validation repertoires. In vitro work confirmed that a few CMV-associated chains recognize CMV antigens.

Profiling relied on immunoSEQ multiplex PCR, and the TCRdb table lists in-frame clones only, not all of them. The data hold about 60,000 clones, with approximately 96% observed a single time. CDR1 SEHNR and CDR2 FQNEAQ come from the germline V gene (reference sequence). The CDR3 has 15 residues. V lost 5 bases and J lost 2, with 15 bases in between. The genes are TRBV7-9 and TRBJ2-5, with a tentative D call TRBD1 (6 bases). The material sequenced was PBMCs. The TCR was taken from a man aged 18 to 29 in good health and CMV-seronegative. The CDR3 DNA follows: TGTGCCAGCAGCGCCGACAGGACCGCTCAAGAGACCCAGTACTTC. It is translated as CASSADRTAQETQYF.